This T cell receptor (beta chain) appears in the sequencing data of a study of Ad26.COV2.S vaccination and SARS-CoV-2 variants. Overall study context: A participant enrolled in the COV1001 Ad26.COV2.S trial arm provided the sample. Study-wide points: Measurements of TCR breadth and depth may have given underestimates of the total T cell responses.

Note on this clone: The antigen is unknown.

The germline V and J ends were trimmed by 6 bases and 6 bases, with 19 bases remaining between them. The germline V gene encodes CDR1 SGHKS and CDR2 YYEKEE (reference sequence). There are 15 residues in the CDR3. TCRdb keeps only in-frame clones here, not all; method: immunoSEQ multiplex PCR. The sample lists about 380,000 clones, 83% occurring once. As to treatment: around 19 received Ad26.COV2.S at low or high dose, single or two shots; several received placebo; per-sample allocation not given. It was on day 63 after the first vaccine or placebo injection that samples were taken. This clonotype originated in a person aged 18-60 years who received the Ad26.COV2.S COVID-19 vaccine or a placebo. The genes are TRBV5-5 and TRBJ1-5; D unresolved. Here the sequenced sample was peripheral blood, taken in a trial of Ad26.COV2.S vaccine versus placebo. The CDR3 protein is CASTLMAGGGQPQHF. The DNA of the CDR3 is TGTGCCAGCACCCTGATGGCAGGAGGAGGTCAGCCCCAGCATTTT.